A selection of T cell receptor beta chains follows, all from one sample in a study of vaccination and CD4 T cells after COVID-19. These receptors are not linked to any known antigen. Each CDR3 protein gets one entry after TCRdb re-called the PCR reads with MiXCR. The sample records under 30,000 distinct CDR3 sequences, under 55% being singletons. Sequenced material: CD4+ T cells from blood, cultured in vitro, taken about 7 months after SARS-CoV-2 vaccination. Receptor source: a human donor who had recovered from COVID-19. Each CDR3 is given with its conserved first and last residue. The D gene is left open where the match is weak. The size field is filled for only some rows; it gives once, few, many or a size class.

-	16	TRBV7-8	-	TRBJ1-6	TGTGCCAGCAGCTTAGTGGCCGCCTTCCAAAATTCACCCCTCCACTTT	CASSLVAAFQNSPLHF
-	15	TRBV6-1	-	TRBJ1-2	TGTGCCAGCAGTGAAACGGCCAGCCTCCGATATGGCTACACCTTC	CASSETASLRYGYTF
few	14	TRBV7-9	TRBD2	TRBJ2-7	TGTGCCAGTAGCTTAGCGGGAAGAATGGACGAGCAGTACTTC	CASSLAGRMDEQYF
few	14	TRBV20-1	-	TRBJ2-7	TGCAGTGCTACACCTGGCGGCTACTCCTACGAGCAGTACTTC	CSATPGGYSYEQYF
medium-sized	13	TRBV7-8	-	TRBJ1-2	TGTGCCAGCAGCCCCAGGGCTGGCTATGGCTACACCTTC	CASSPRAGYGYTF
-	13	TRBV20-1	-	TRBJ1-5	TGCAGTGCTAGACGGCAGGGAGGTCAGCCCCAGCATTTT	CSARRQGGQPQHF
-	15	TRBV20-1	TRBD2	TRBJ2-7	TGCAGTGCTAGAGTTAGGGGAGGGATTGGCTACGAGCAGTACTTC	CSARVRGGIGYEQYF
-	13	TRBV20-1	TRBD2	TRBJ2-1	TGCAGTGCTAGTTCCAGCGGGAACAATGAGCAGTTCTTC	CSASSSGNNEQFF
-	15	TRBV10-3	TRBD1	TRBJ1-2	TGTGCCATCAGTGAGTCCGACAGGGGGTACTATGGCTACACCTTC	CAISESDRGYYGYTF
few	19	TRBV27	-	TRBJ2-1	TGTGCCAGCAGTCCCCCGACAGGCATCAGCCTTACTACCTACAATGAGCAGTTCTTC	CASSPPTGISLTTYNEQFF
-	13	TRBV27	TRBD1	TRBJ1-5	TGTGCCAGCAGTTTTACAGGGGACCAGCCCCAGCATTTT	CASSFTGDQPQHF
-	13	TRBV20-1	-	TRBJ2-3	TGCAGTGCTAGAGATCCGCCAGTAGATACGCAGTATTTT	CSARDPPVDTQYF
-	16	TRBV7-8	TRBD2	TRBJ2-3	TGTGCCAGCAGCTTACCGGCGGGAGTAGGCACAGATACGCAGTATTTT	CASSLPAGVGTDTQYF
few	17	TRBV7-9	TRBD2	TRBJ2-7	TGTGCCAGCAGCCCACCGTGGAGGGTAGCGGGAGCTGACGAGCAGTACTTC	CASSPPWRVAGADEQYF
-	13	TRBV30	TRBD2	TRBJ2-5	TGTGCCGGCGGGAGGGCCGCTTTCGAGACCCAGTACTTC	CAGGRAAFETQYF
-	16	TRBV7-9	TRBD1	TRBJ1-3	TGTGCCAGCAGCTCCCAATTCAGGGGGCGCGGGAACACCATATATTTT	CASSSQFRGRGNTIYF
-	20	TRBV7-8	-	TRBJ2-1	TGTGCCAGCAGCTTAAGGCCCCTAGGAGGGAGGCTCGAGGACTACAATGAGCAGTTCTTC	CASSLRPLGGRLEDYNEQFF
-	14	TRBV6-1	TRBD2	TRBJ2-7	TGTGCCAGCAGTCCCACCGGGGGGAGAGGAGAGCAGTACTTC	CASSPTGGRGEQYF
-	13	TRBV6-2/TRBV6-3	-	TRBJ2-7	TGTGCCAGCAGTTACGGGCCAACCTACGAGCAGTACTTC	CASSYGPTYEQYF
-	12	TRBV28	-	TRBJ1-6	TGTGCCAGCAGTTTATCGGCCCGAGCCCTCCACTTT	CASSLSARALHF
-	14	TRBV5-1	-	TRBJ2-7	TGCGCCAGCAGCCCCGTGGAGGGGTACTACGAGCAGTACTTC	CASSPVEGYYEQYF
-	14	TRBV7-9	-	TRBJ2-7	TGTGCCAGCAGCCCGGGACCTTCACTCTACGAGCAGTACTTC	CASSPGPSLYEQYF
-	13	TRBV2	-	TRBJ1-2	TGTGCCAGCACTCGAACGCAGAACTATGGCTACACCTTC	CASTRTQNYGYTF
-	13	TRBV20-1	-	TRBJ1-5	TGCAGTGCGGAGAGGATGGGGAATCAGCCCCAGCATTTT	CSAERMGNQPQHF
-	15	TRBV7-3	TRBD2	TRBJ2-1	TGTGCCAGCAGTCAAAGACTAGCGGGGGGGAATGAGCAGTTCTTC	CASSQRLAGGNEQFF
few	16	TRBV10-3	TRBD1	TRBJ1-2	TGTGCCATCAGTGAAAGGACAGGGACCGGGATGGACGGCTACACCTTC	CAISERTGTGMDGYTF
-	13	TRBV6-1	-	TRBJ2-7	TGTGCCAGCAGGACCGAGGCTACCTACGAGCAGTACTTC	CASRTEATYEQYF
-	12	TRBV11-1	TRBD1	TRBJ1-1	TGTGCCAGCAGACGGGACAGCCCTGAAGCTTTCTTT	CASRRDSPEAFF
medium-sized	12	TRBV20-1	-	TRBJ2-5	TGCAGTGCTCCGGGGTTCCAAGAGACCCAGTACTTC	CSAPGFQETQYF
-	12	TRBV20-1	-	TRBJ2-5	TGCAGTGCAACACAGGGTGGAGAGACCCAGTACTTC	CSATQGGETQYF
large	14	TRBV20-1	-	TRBJ2-5	TGCAGTGCTAGGGCTAGCGAGTTTCGAGAGACCCAGTACTTC	CSARASEFRETQYF
-	17	TRBV2	TRBD2	TRBJ2-3	TGTGCCAGCAGTGATCTACGGACTAGCGGCGGAGGGGATACGCAGTATTTT	CASSDLRTSGGGDTQYF
few	15	TRBV7-9	-	TRBJ1-1	TGTGCCAGCAGCTTAGGAGGGGTTTTGGGCACTGAAGCTTTCTTT	CASSLGGVLGTEAFF
-	16	TRBV20-1	TRBD1	TRBJ1-1	TGCAGTGCTAGAACGGACAGGGGCTTCCTCGACACTGAAGCTTTCTTT	CSARTDRGFLDTEAFF
-	15	TRBV24-1	TRBD2	TRBJ2-3	TGTGCCACCAGTGATCCGGGACTAGGGACAGATACGCAGTATTTT	CATSDPGLGTDTQYF
-	15	TRBV6-1	-	TRBJ2-3	TGTGCCACCACCCCGCTAGCGTATAGCACAGATACGCAGTATTTT	CATTPLAYSTDTQYF
-	15	TRBV7-9	-	TRBJ2-3	TGTGCCAGCAGTCGGACAGAGTTCCCCACAGATACGCAGTATTTT	CASSRTEFPTDTQYF
-	14	TRBV27	TRBD1	TRBJ1-5	TGTGCCAGCAGAAGACAGGGGGGTGGCCAGCCCCAGCATTTT	CASRRQGGGQPQHF
-	17	TRBV7-2	TRBD2	TRBJ2-1	TGTGCCAGCAGCCCCTCTAGCGGGAGGGCCTCCTACAATGAGCAGTTCTTC	CASSPSSGRASYNEQFF
-	12	TRBV29-1	-	TRBJ2-5	TGCAGCGTAAGACAGGGAGGCGAGACCCAGTACTTC	CSVRQGGETQYF
once	15	TRBV19	-	TRBJ2-7	TGTGCCAGTAGCCCAATGCCGGGCCAGCCTTGGGAGCAGTACTTC	CASSPMPGQPWEQYF
-	15	TRBV12-1	-	TRBJ1-5	TGTGCCAGCAGCTTTGCGCGCGGGGGTTTCCAGCCCCAGCATTTT	CASSFARGGFQPQHF
-	15	TRBV20-1	TRBD1	TRBJ1-2	TGCAGTGCTAGGGCCCCACGGACAGGGGAATATGGCTACACCTTC	CSARAPRTGEYGYTF
few	13	TRBV7-9	-	TRBJ2-5	TGTGCCAGCTCCGATTACGCGCAGGGGACCCAGTACTTC	CASSDYAQGTQYF
-	15	TRBV7-9	-	TRBJ2-2	TGTGCCAGCAGCTTATCCGACCGCTCCACCGGGGAGCTGTTTTTT	CASSLSDRSTGELFF
-	15	TRBV20-1	TRBD1	TRBJ2-7	TGCAGTGCTAGGGCCCGGGGACAGAAAACCTACGAGCAGTACTTC	CSARARGQKTYEQYF
-	15	TRBV28	-	TRBJ1-5	TGTGCCAGCAGACTCGGGACACCTCAGTCGGGGCCCCAGCATTTT	CASRLGTPQSGPQHF
-	14	TRBV6-2/TRBV6-3	-	TRBJ2-5	TGTGCCAGCAGAACCGGGGGGCAGGGAGCGACCCAGTACTTC	CASRTGGQGATQYF
few	13	TRBV20-1	-	TRBJ1-5	TGCAGTGCTAGGGATTATAGCAATCAGCCCCAGCATTTT	CSARDYSNQPQHF
-	12	TRBV19	TRBD1	TRBJ1-1	TGTGCCAGTAGTATTGGGAACAGGGGTCCTTTCTTT	CASSIGNRGPFF
-	17	TRBV11-1	-	TRBJ2-1	TGTGCCAGCAGCTTAGGTTTGCGGACGAGCTCCTACAATGAGCAGTTCTTC	CASSLGLRTSSYNEQFF
few	15	TRBV27	TRBD1	TRBJ1-5	TGTGCCAGCAGTGGACAGGGAGGCGGCAATCAGCCCCAGCATTTT	CASSGQGGGNQPQHF
-	14	TRBV6-5	-	TRBJ1-1	TGTGCCAGCAGTTCCCTGGAGGGGAACACTGAAGCTTTCTTT	CASSSLEGNTEAFF
-	15	TRBV20-1	TRBD1	TRBJ1-5	TGCAGTGCTAGAGATCTGGACAGGGGGAATCAGCCCCAGCATTTT	CSARDLDRGNQPQHF